These 17 T cell receptor beta chains were all obtained from the same sample, sequenced in a study of identical twins. TCRdb recomputed calls from the 5' RACE reads with MiXCR, one row per CDR3 protein. Of about 530,000 distinct CDR3 sequences in the sample, about 22% were seen once. The same specimen was also included in a second study, on yellow fever vaccine responses in identical twins.

The sample consisted of CD4+ T cells sorted from blood. Source of these receptors: a woman aged 18 to 35 in good health.

This clonotype was detected a few times. The chain has TRBV12-3 or TRBV12-4 and TRBJ2-7; no firm D call. CDR3 length: 13 residues. Trimming left V 3 bases short and J 6 bases short, with 12 bases between. The CDR3 DNA reads TGTGCCAGCAGTTTGGGTCCAGTACGCGAGCAGTACTTC. This sequence encodes CASSLGPVREQYF.

The chain employs TRBV5-1 and TRBJ2-3; 11 nucleotides agree with TRBD2. CDR3 length: 18 residues. CDR1 and CDR2 (germline): SGHRS, YFSETQ. Germline trimming cut 4 bases from V and 0 bases from J; bases unmatched to any gene: 10. CDR3 sequence (DNA): TGCGCCAGCAGCGTGGGGACTAGCGGAGTGGGGAGCACAGATACGCAGTATTTT. It specifies CASSVGTSGVGSTDTQYF.

As for this clonotype: One end of the junction varies from germline; a read error may be responsible. V usage is TRBV20-1 and J usage is TRBJ2-1, with 10 positions matching TRBD2. CDR1 and CDR2 from the germline V gene are DFQATT and SNEGSKA (reference sequence). The length of the CDR3 is 16 residues. The CDR3 loop is CCARAGGASSYNEQFF. CDR3 DNA: TGCTGTGCTAGAGCGGGGGGGGCCAGTTCCTACAATGAGCAGTTCTTC.

This clonotype was recorded at least ten times. V gene TRBV5-1 combines with J gene TRBJ1-1; D remains ambiguous. CDR3 length: 12 amino acids. Germline V gene sequence: CDR1 SGHRS, CDR2 YFSETQ. V was trimmed by 0 bases and J by 11 bases, leaving 11 bases between them. The DNA of the CDR3 is TGCGCCAGCAGCTTGGATGTGGGGTCGGCTTTCTTT. Protein sequence: CASSLDVGSAFF. Combining the CDR3 with reference TRBV5-1 and TRBJ1-1 gives the whole variable domain KAGVTQTPRYLIKTRGQQVTLSCSPISGHRSVSWYQQTPGQGLQFLFEYFSETQRNKGNFPGRFSGRQFSNSRSEMNVSTLELGDSALYLCASSLDVGSAFFGQGTRLTVV.

This clonotype was detected only a few times. This sequence joins TRBV7-9 and TRBJ2-1; tentatively, D is TRBD2 (6 bases). Deletions cut 2 bases from V and 7 bases from J, with 21 bases between. Germline V gene sequence: CDR1 SEHNR, CDR2 FQNEAQ (reference sequence). The CDR3 loop spans 17 amino acids. The CDR3: CASSLTEGLRLTNEQFF. In nucleotides, the CDR3 is TGTGCCAGCAGCTTAACGGAGGGCCTTCGTCTCACTAATGAGCAGTTCTTC.

This clonotype was counted only a few times. This CDR3 reads CASSFGLANIQYF. DNA of the CDR3: TGTGCCAGCAGTTTTGGTCTCGCAAACATTCAGTACTTC. V usage is TRBV28 and J usage is TRBJ2-4; D not certain. This CDR3 has 13 amino acids. The germline gives CDR1 MDHEN, CDR2 SYDVKM. V lost 3 bases and J 6 bases, leaving 9 bases between the germline ends.

This rearrangement joins TRBV5-6 to TRBJ2-7; 7 bases align to TRBD1. Germline V gene sequence: CDR1 SGHDT, CDR2 YYEEEE. The CDR3 covers 14 residues. V lost 3 bases to trimming and J lost 3 bases; unmatched junction nucleotides: 6. The CDR3 spells CASSWGRDSYEQYF. In DNA, the CDR3 is TGTGCCAGCAGCTGGGGCCGGGACAGCTACGAGCAGTACTTC.

The CDR3 DNA reads TGTGCCAGCAGTACTAGCGGGGACAAGCAGTACGTC. It translates to CASSTSGDKQYV. The chain has TRBV6-6 and TRBJ2-7; 10 bases line up with TRBD2. V dropped 5 bases and J dropped 8; count of bases not matched to a gene: 3. The CDR3 totals 12 residues. Germline values: CDR1 MNHNY, CDR2 SVGAGI (reference sequence).

This chain connects TRBV18 to TRBJ2-5; D remains unclear. V was pared by 0 bases and J by 5 bases, with 10 bases between. This CDR3 has 14 amino acids. From germline, CDR1 is KGHSH and CDR2 LQKENI. The CDR3 reads CASSPPISVETQYF. Written as DNA, the CDR3 is TGTGCCAGCTCACCACCCATCTCGGTTGAGACCCAGTACTTC.

The chain is built from TRBV19 and TRBJ2-3; 16 bases map to TRBD2. The junction had 4 bases not matched to a gene; V was cut back by 3 bases and J by 4 bases. CDR1 is LNHDA and CDR2 is SQIVND in the germline V gene (reference sequence). The CDR3 contains 17 residues. DNA of the CDR3: TGTGCCAGTAGTATGGGGACTAGCGGGAGGGCCCCAGATACGCAGTATTTT. Translating gives CASSMGTSGRAPDTQYF.

This clonotype was picked up many times. The rearrangement links TRBV12-3 or TRBV12-4 to TRBJ1-1; tentative D call: TRBD1 (6 bases). This CDR3 region has 14 residues. V lost 9 bases and J 4 bases, leaving 18 bases between the germline ends. In DNA form, the CDR3 reads TGTGCCAGTCGAACAGGGAGATGGGCCACTGAAGCTTTCTTT. It yields the protein CASRTGRWATEAFF.

The rearrangement joins TRBV5-1 to TRBJ2-7; D gene unclear. Germline assignment: CDR1 SGHRS and CDR2 YFSETQ. The CDR3 contains 18 residues. Trimming took 1 base from V and 1 from J, leaving 21 bases between them. The CDR3 protein is CASSLRVPGGERSYEQYV. The DNA of the CDR3 is TGCGCCAGCAGCTTGCGGGTTCCTGGCGGAGAGAGATCCTACGAGCAGTACGTC.

This clonotype was counted between two and nine times. In DNA, the CDR3 is TGTGCCACCAGCGGACCGGGACCGGGGGGCCATGAGCAGTTCTTC. It is translated as CATSGPGPGGHEQFF. The rearrangement links TRBV15 to TRBJ2-1; D is possibly TRBD2 (7 bases). V lost 5 bases and J 8 bases, leaving 19 bases between the germline ends. This CDR3 has 15 amino acids. Germline assignment: CDR1 LNHNV and CDR2 YYDKDF (reference sequence). Variable domain in full (rest from reference TRBV15 and TRBJ2-1): DAMVIQNPRYQVTQFGKPVTLSCSQTLNHNVMYWYQQKSSQAPKLLFHYYDKDFNNEADTPDNFQSRRPNTSFCFLDIRSPGLGDTAMYLCATSGPGPGGHEQFFGPGTRLTVL.

This clonotype was detected only a few times. The rearrangement joins TRBV5-1 to TRBJ2-1, with 7 bases that match TRBD2. V shed 1 base, J shed 4 bases, and the junction held 8 bases outside the gene matches. Germline CDR1 SGHRS, CDR2 YFSETQ. The CDR3 totals 16 residues. CDR3 sequence: CASSLTQRDSYNEQFF. In nucleotides, the CDR3 is TGCGCCAGCAGCTTGACACAGCGGGATTCGTACAATGAGCAGTTCTTC.

In this sample, this clonotype turned up a few times. The DNA for the CDR3 is TGTGCCATCAGTGGAAGCGGGACTGGCCCCTTGAACACCGGGGAGCTGTTTTTT. Protein product: CAISGSGTGPLNTGELFF. The chain uses TRBV10-3 and TRBJ2-2; TRBD2 agrees at 7 bases. CDR3 length equals 18 residues. Germline V gene lookup returns CDR1 ENHRY and CDR2 SYGVKD. J gave up 1 base and V 4 bases, and 12 bases lay outside the gene matches.

The V and J genes are TRBV3-1 and TRBJ1-2; TRBD1 matches at 8 bases. CDR1 is LGHDT and CDR2 is YNNKEL in the germline V gene (reference sequence). This CDR3 contains 15 residues. Trimming at V came to 3 bases and at J to 0 bases, leaving 3 bases not matched to a gene. The CDR3 nucleotides are TGTGCCAGCAGCCACCGGACAGGGACTAACTATGGCTACACCTTC. This translates into CASSHRTGTNYGYTF.

This chain joins TRBV24-1 and TRBJ2-3, with 12 bases lining up with TRBD2. V trimming: 3 bases; J trimming: 5 bases; junction bases outside the gene matches: 8. The CDR3 is 17 residues long. The germline V gene encodes CDR1 KGHDR and CDR2 SFDVKD. CDR3 in amino acids: CATSDDLAGGPVDTQYF. As DNA, the CDR3 is TGTGCCACCAGTGATGACCTAGCGGGAGGGCCCGTAGATACGCAGTATTTT.